These 27 T cell receptor beta chains originate from one sample sequenced in a study of T cells expressing NK-cell markers. TCRdb reprocessed the 5' RACE reads, with one entry per CDR3 protein and no DNA. This sample contains 200,000 to 300,000 distinct CDR3 sequences. Input material: blood T cells: a sorted CD56 or NKG2C T cell subset, CD4+ or CD8+ T cells, or bulk PBMC T cells (not recorded which). These receptor sequences come from a man younger than 35 in good health.

This chain joins TRBV4-2 and TRBJ2-1; TCRdb proposes TRBD1, but this gene call is untestable without DNA. The CDR3 is 13 amino acids. Germline V gene lookup returns CDR1 LGHNA and CDR2 YNFKEQ. The chain's CDR3 is CASSQDRGREQFF.

The chain has TRBV10-3 and TRBJ2-2; there is no DNA to check the TCRdb D call of TRBD2. CDR3 length: 15 residues. From germline, CDR1 is ENHRY and CDR2 SYGVKD. CDR3 protein: CAISAVRENTGELFF.

V is TRBV6-5 and J is TRBJ2-1; TCRdb names TRBD1, which stays unverified in the absence of DNA. This CDR3 has 12 residues. Germline V gene lookup returns CDR1 MNHEY and CDR2 SVGAGI. Here the CDR3 reads CASSSSGAAQFF.

The rearrangement uses TRBV4-3 and TRBJ2-1; TCRdb reports TRBD2, a call that lacks DNA to check it against. The CDR3 is 16 amino acids. CDR1 LGHNA and CDR2 YSLEER come from the germline V gene. CDR3 sequence: CASSPAWAGAWYEQFF.

V is TRBV29-1 and J is TRBJ2-7; TCRdb's D gene call, TRBD1, goes unchecked for lack of DNA. The germline V gene has CDR1 SQVTM and CDR2 ANQGSEA. The CDR3 is made up of 15 amino acids. CDR3 amino acids: CSVDGQGGSPYEQYF.

CDR3 amino acids: CASSVYRPSNYGYTF. The chain joins TRBV5-4 to TRBJ1-2; TCRdb names TRBD1, which stays unverified in the absence of DNA. The germline gives CDR1 SGHNT, CDR2 YYREEE (reference sequence). This CDR3 region has 15 residues.

This chain uses TRBV20-1 with TRBJ1-1. Germline CDR1 DFQATT, CDR2 SNEGSKA (reference sequence). This CDR3 is 17 amino acids long. The CDR3: CSARIGLSGRVRTEAFF.

This chain uses TRBV9 with TRBJ2-1; as DNA is missing, the TRBD2 call by TCRdb cannot be tested. The CDR3 runs 16 residues. Germline V CDR1 and CDR2: SGDLS, YYNGEE. This CDR3 is CASSVVGREGRNEQFF.

The chain is built from TRBV6-2 or TRBV6-3 and TRBJ2-2; TCRdb's D call of TRBD1 is untestable without DNA. The CDR3 runs to 15 residues. In germline, CDR1 is MNHEY, CDR2 SVGEGT. The CDR3 sequence: CASSIGTGYTGELFF.

The chain carries TRBV11-1 and TRBJ2-7; TCRdb's D call, TRBD2, is unchecked because there is no DNA. The CDR3 runs to 15 residues. In germline, CDR1 is SGHAT, CDR2 FQDESV (reference sequence). The CDR3: CASSFERGRAKEQYF.

The rearrangement links TRBV6-2 or TRBV6-3 to TRBJ2-4; TCRdb's assignment of TRBD2 cannot be checked, as there is no DNA. Germline V gene data show CDR1 as MNHEY and CDR2 as SVGEGT. The CDR3 is made up of 19 amino acids. CDR3 sequence reads: CASSYGSGRALLAKNIQYF.

The chain combines TRBV28 with TRBJ1-1; without DNA, the TCRdb call of TRBD1 cannot be checked. Germline loops: CDR1 MDHEN, CDR2 SYDVKM. The CDR3 has 13 amino acids. The CDR3 here is CATNLGTNTEAFF.

The chain recombines TRBV4-3 with TRBJ1-5; TCRdb reports TRBD1, a call that lacks DNA to check it against. Germline CDR1 is LGHNA and CDR2 is YSLEER. This CDR3 is built from 16 residues. CDR3 sequence: CASSQDPGISNQPQHF.

The V and J genes are TRBV12-3 or TRBV12-4 and TRBJ1-5; the D gene TCRdb calls, TRBD1, cannot be checked with no DNA. This CDR3 has 15 residues. The chain's CDR3 is CASSLFRDGNQPQHF.

The chain carries TRBV7-6 and TRBJ2-1; the D gene TCRdb calls, TRBD2, cannot be checked with no DNA. The CDR3 has 15 amino acids. Germline lookup yields CDR1 SGHVS and CDR2 FNYEAQ. CDR3 residues: CASSLDGLVYNEQFF.

The chain combines TRBV24-1 with TRBJ2-1; absent DNA, TCRdb's TRBD2 call cannot be checked. CDR3 length equals 14 residues. Germline CDR1 KGHDR, CDR2 SFDVKD. The CDR3 region is CATTQSGDVNEQFF.

The chain recombines TRBV7-8 with TRBJ2-1. CDR1 is SGHVS, CDR2 FQNEAQ, per germline. This CDR3 has 13 residues. CDR3 protein: CASSLESGHEQFF.

The rearrangement joins TRBV7-2 to TRBJ2-7; TCRdb reports TRBD2, a call that lacks DNA to check it against. The CDR3 is made up of 14 amino acids. Germline assignment: CDR1 SGHTA and CDR2 FQGNSA. CDR3 amino acids: CASRMDWQSYEQYF.

The rearrangement uses TRBV11-3 and TRBJ1-2. This CDR3 has 13 amino acids. Germline loops: CDR1 SGHNT, CDR2 YENEEA. The CDR3 sequence: CASSLEAAAGYTF.

CDR3 amino acids: CASRGGANSPLHF. The rearrangement uses TRBV12-3 or TRBV12-4 and TRBJ1-6; TCRdb lists TRBD1, though no DNA is available to test this call. The CDR3 runs to 13 residues.

The chain is built from TRBV6-2 or TRBV6-3 and TRBJ2-2. The germline V gene encodes CDR1 MNHEY and CDR2 SVGEGT. This CDR3 has 12 amino acids. The CDR3 loop reads CASRVGTGELFF.

The chain carries TRBV5-1 and TRBJ2-1; TCRdb indicates TRBD2, and absent DNA this call remains unverified. Germline assignment: CDR1 SGHRS and CDR2 YFSETQ. This CDR3 is 17 amino acids long. CDR3 sequence reads: CASSLGGPHDSYNEQFF.

The chain employs TRBV10-3 and TRBJ2-6; TCRdb picks TRBD1, but there is no DNA to check that call. CDR1 and CDR2 from the germline V gene are ENHRY and SYGVKD. The CDR3 totals 17 residues. The CDR3 region is CAIREDRLPTGANVLTF.

The V and J genes are TRBV12-3 or TRBV12-4 and TRBJ1-3; TCRdb's D call of TRBD1 is untestable without DNA. The CDR3 runs to 15 residues. This CDR3 is CASSPGTGTGNTIYF.

This chain connects TRBV12-3 or TRBV12-4 to TRBJ2-4. The length of the CDR3 is 13 residues. CDR3 residues: CASSFRQPPIQYF.

The CDR3 here is CASRRLAGRTYNEQFF. V gene TRBV11-2 combines with J gene TRBJ2-1; TCRdb's D call of TRBD2 is untestable without DNA. Looked up from germline, CDR1 is SGHAT and CDR2 is FQNNGV. The CDR3 runs to 16 residues.

V usage is TRBV30 and J usage is TRBJ2-1; TCRdb selects TRBD2, and the lack of DNA leaves this call unchecked. Germline V lookup: CDR1 GTSNPN, CDR2 SVGIG (reference sequence). This CDR3 region has 12 residues. The CDR3 sequence: CAWRAGGNEQFF.